One TCR beta chain is described in this entry. The record originates from a study of blood T cell repertoires in COVID-19. Cohort 3 donors counted as recovered after two negative PCRs, clearance, or resolved symptoms. The J segment lost 9 bases and the V segment lost 4 bases, leaving 4 bases of the junction unmatched. The CDR3 is 13 amino acids. Germline V gene sequence: CDR1 LGHNA, CDR2 YSLEER. Measured with immunoSEQ multiplex PCR; TCRdb has only the in-frame clones, and not every one. The table records 200,000 to 300,000 clones, 75% to 90% of them present only once. This TCR was recovered from a woman aged 30 to 39 who had recovered from COVID-19. The rearrangement uses TRBV4-3 and TRBJ2-1, with 9 nucleotides matching TRBD1. Sequenced input: PBMCs or T cells enriched from blood (not recorded which). The CDR3 DNA reads as TGCGCCAGCAGCCGGACAGGGGCGAGTGAGCAGTTCTTC. Protein product: CASSRTGASEQFF.